The source of this T cell receptor (beta chain) is a study of Tregs in tolerant kidney transplant recipients. Findings of the study overall: Some patients' samples used different primers over time, so nucleotide sequences weren't comparable. Validation in larger populations is needed because few patients were studied.

TCRdb's copy holds only in-frame clones and misses some; the assay was immunoSEQ multiplex PCR. This sample has about 69,000 clones; about 89% occur once, and the top ten carry around 0.4%. As concerns this clone: The target antigen is unknown.

This CDR3 has 14 residues. Germline lookup yields CDR1 MDHEN and CDR2 SYDVKM. With 2 bases removed from V and 2 bases from J, the gap between germline ends came to 10 bases. V is TRBV28 and J is TRBJ2-7, with D possibly matching TRBD1 (5 bases). The source of this sequence is a human donor who received a combined kidney and bone marrow transplant. The sequencing here drew on CD4+ T cells from blood, taken before the transplant. The CDR3 DNA reads TGTGCCAGCAGTTTAGGACCAGGGCCCTACGAGCAGTACTTC. Its translation: CASSLGPGPYEQYF.